Below, one T cell receptor (beta chain) is given with its context. Its antigen is still unknown. The ends lost 6 bases at V and 3 bases at J; junction bases unmatched: 4. Germline CDR1 reads KGHSH; CDR2 reads LQKENI. This CDR3 has 13 amino acids. The data originate from a study of T cell responses to AZD1222 COVID-19 vaccine. Study-wide results and limits: Nearly half of spike-specific TCRs reportedly target variant regions that are unmutated in the B.1.351 and B.1.1.7 variants. A mostly white British donor set with more females was recruited, and clonal diversity was possibly underestimated.

The table came from immunoSEQ multiplex PCR; TCRdb's copy has only in-frame clones and leaves some out. The table has about 190,000 clones, about 92% seen once. The chain employs TRBV18 and TRBJ1-1, with TRBD1 matching 7 bases. The receptor was isolated from an adult in good health. Specimen: peripheral blood, collected on day 0 of AZD1222 vaccination. In DNA, the CDR3 is TGTGCCAGCTCGACCGGACAGGACACTGAAGCTTTCTTT. This translates into CASSTGQDTEAFF.